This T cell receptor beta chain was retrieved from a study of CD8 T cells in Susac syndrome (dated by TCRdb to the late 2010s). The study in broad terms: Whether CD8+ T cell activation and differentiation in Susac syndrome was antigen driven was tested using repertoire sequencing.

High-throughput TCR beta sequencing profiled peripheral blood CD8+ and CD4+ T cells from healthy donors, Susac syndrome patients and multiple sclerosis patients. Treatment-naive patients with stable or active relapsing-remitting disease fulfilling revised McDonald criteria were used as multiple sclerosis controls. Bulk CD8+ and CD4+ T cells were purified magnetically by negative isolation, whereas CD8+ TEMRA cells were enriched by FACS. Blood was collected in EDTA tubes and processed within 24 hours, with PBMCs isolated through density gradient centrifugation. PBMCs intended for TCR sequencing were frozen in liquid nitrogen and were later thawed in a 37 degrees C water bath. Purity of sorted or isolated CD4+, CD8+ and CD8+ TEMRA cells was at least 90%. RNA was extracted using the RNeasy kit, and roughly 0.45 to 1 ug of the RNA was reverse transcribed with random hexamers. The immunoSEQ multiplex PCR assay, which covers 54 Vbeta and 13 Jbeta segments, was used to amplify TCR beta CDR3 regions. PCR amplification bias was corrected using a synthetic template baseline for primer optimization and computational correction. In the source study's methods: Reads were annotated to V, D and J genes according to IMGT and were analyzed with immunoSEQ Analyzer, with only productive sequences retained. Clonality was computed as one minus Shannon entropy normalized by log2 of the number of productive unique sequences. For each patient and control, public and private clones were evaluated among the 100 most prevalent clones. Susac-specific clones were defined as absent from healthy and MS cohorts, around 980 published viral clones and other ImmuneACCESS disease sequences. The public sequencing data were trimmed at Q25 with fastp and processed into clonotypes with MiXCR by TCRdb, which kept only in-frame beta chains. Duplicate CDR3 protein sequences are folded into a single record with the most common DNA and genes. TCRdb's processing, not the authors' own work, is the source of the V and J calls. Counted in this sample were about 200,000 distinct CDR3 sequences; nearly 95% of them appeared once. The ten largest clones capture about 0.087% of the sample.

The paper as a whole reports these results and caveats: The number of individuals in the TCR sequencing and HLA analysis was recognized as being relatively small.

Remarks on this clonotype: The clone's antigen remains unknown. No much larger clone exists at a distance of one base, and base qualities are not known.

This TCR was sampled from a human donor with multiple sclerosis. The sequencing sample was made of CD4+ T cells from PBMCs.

Here is the DNA: TGTGCCAGCAGCCGAGATCCCCGGCCGCTAGCGATTTCCGAGGATACGCAGTATTTT. Translated, it gives CASSRDPRPLAISEDTQYF. The V and J segments used are TRBV14 and TRBJ2-3; the D gene is possibly TRBD2, with 6 bases matching. The CDR3 numbers 19 residues from cysteine through phenylalanine. The DNA shown is the 57-base CDR3, in frame from base 1. The trim is 4 bases for V and 6 bases for J, with a gap of 29 bases between the germline ends. In the germline V gene, CDR1 corresponds to SGHDN and CDR2 to FVKESK.